The 29 T cell receptor beta chains below were found in one sample sequenced in a study of T cells in Graves' hyperthyroidism and ophthalmopathy. Researchers took RNA transcripts and amplified the TCR beta CDR3 regions from them. HTBI primers were the set used in a first-round RT-PCR of the TCR CDR3. Each CDR3 protein is one row after TCRdb ran MiXCR on the multiplex PCR reads. Of about 260,000 distinct CDR3 sequences listed, approximately 21% are singletons. Sequencing was performed on blood. The receptors derive from a man aged 25-45 years with Graves' ophthalmopathy.

The gene calls are TRBV11-1 and TRBJ2-2, with 13 nucleotides matching TRBD2. J was trimmed by 6 bases and V by 5 bases; bases with no gene match: 15. Per germline, CDR1 SGHAT and CDR2 FQDESV (reference sequence). The CDR3 is 19 residues long. The CDR3 nucleotides are TGTGCCAGCAGCACCTACATTACTAGCGGGAGGGCCTTTGCCGGGGAGCTGTTTTTT. Its protein product is CASSTYITSGRAFAGELFF. Together with reference TRBV11-1 and TRBJ2-2, the CDR3 gives the full variable domain: EAEVAQSPRYKITEKSQAVAFWCDPISGHATLYWYRQILGQGPELLVQFQDESVVDDSQLPKDRFSAERLKGVDSTLKIQPAELGDSAMYLCASSTYITSGRAFAGELFFGEGSRLTVL.

Points on this clonotype: This may arise from a read error, as a much more abundant clone is one base away. Without the conserved terminal phenylalanine or tryptophan, this CDR3 likely stems from a read error. This chain connects TRBV2 to TRBJ2-1; D not certain. Germline assignment: CDR1 SNHLY and CDR2 FYNNEI. CDR3 length: 14 amino acids. V was shortened by 2 bases and J by 0 bases, with 5 bases between the two germline ends. The CDR3 DNA sequence: TGTGCCAGCAGTGAACTTAGCTCCTACAATGAGCAGTTCGTC. Residues: CASSELSSYNEQFV.

The chain couples TRBV5-1 to TRBJ1-1; 7 nucleotides line up with TRBD1. Trimming removed 4 bases from V and 6 bases from J; junction bases left unmatched: 12. This CDR3 contains 15 residues. The germline gives CDR1 SGHRS, CDR2 YFSETQ. CDR3 DNA sequence: TGCGCCAGCAGCCCGACGGGACAGACTGTCGCTGAAGCTTTCTTT. Encoded protein: CASSPTGQTVAEAFF.

This chain uses TRBV6-1 with TRBJ1-3; no firm D call. This CDR3 comprises 14 residues. The germline CDR1 and CDR2 sequences are MNHNS and SASEGT. Trimming shortened V by 5 bases and J by 2 bases, and 10 bases separated the two germline ends. The CDR3 region has the DNA TGTGCCAGCAGTTTAGGCCAGGCTGGAAACACCATATATTTT. The encoded protein is CASSLGQAGNTIYF.

The chain recombines TRBV4-1 with TRBJ1-6; 7 positions match TRBD1. The CDR3 runs to 15 residues. Trimming removed 1 base from V and 7 bases from J; junction bases left unmatched: 4. Germline V lookup: CDR1 MGHRA, CDR2 YSYEKL. This CDR3 is CASSQGTGANSPLHF. The CDR3 nucleotides are TGCGCCAGCAGCCAAGGAACAGGGGCCAATTCACCCCTCCACTTT.

In this sample, this clonotype turned up a few times. The rearrangement uses TRBV5-8 and TRBJ2-6; TRBD1 is a possible D gene (6 bases). The CDR3 runs to 15 residues. V dropped 5 bases and J dropped 2 bases, with 11 bases sitting between them. From germline, CDR1 is SGHTS and CDR2 YDEGEE. The CDR3 sequence: CASRIQGAGANVLTF. The CDR3 DNA follows: TGTGCCAGCAGGATACAGGGAGCTGGGGCCAACGTCCTGACTTTC. The full variable domain, with the rest looked up from reference TRBV5-8 and TRBJ2-6, is EAGVTQSPTHLIKTRGQQATLRCSPISGHTSVYWYQQALGLGLQFLLWYDEGEERNRGNFPPRFSGRQFPNYSSELNVNALELEDSALYLCASRIQGAGANVLTFGAGSRLTVL.

The rearrangement links TRBV30 to TRBJ2-3; a possible D gene is TRBD2 (6 bases). Per the germline V gene, CDR1 is GTSNPN and CDR2 is SVGIG (reference sequence). Trimming took off 5 bases at V and 3 bases at J, with 18 bases between the two ends. The length of the CDR3 is 15 residues. The CDR3 here is CAWGERVLGTDTQYF. The CDR3 coding sequence is TGTGCCTGGGGGGAGCGGGTTTTAGGAACAGATACGCAGTATTTT.

This clonotype was detected once. The chain recombines TRBV25-1 with TRBJ2-3, with D possibly being TRBD1 (5 bases). Germline V gene sequence: CDR1 MGHDK, CDR2 SYGVNS. CDR3 length equals 16 residues. The V gene lost 3 bases and the J gene lost 4 bases, with 17 bases spanning the gap. The CDR3 spells CASSEWAGPVSDTQYF. The DNA of the CDR3 is TGTGCCAGCAGTGAGTGGGCAGGGCCGGTCTCAGATACGCAGTATTTT.

This clonotype was counted many times. The chain combines TRBV6-1 with TRBJ1-2; 9 nucleotides line up with TRBD1. This CDR3 has 17 amino acids. Germline CDR1 is MNHNS and CDR2 is SASEGT. The V and J ends lost 5 bases and 0 bases, in that order; junction bases with no gene match: 10. Here the CDR3 DNA reads TGTGCCAGCAGTTACGGCGGACAGGGGAGGGCTAACTATGGCTACACCTTC. It specifies CASSYGGQGRANYGYTF.

This clonotype was counted a single time. The chain combines TRBV11-3 with TRBJ2-2; D remains ambiguous. The CDR3 runs to 17 residues. Between the trimmed V and J ends, which lost 2 bases and 4 bases, there was a span of 17 bases. Germline CDR1 reads SGHNT; CDR2 reads YENEEA. CDR3 in amino acids: CASSLQDREKSTGELFF. The CDR3 DNA follows: TGTGCCAGCAGCTTACAGGACCGAGAGAAGAGCACCGGGGAGCTGTTTTTT.

This chain joins TRBV5-1 and TRBJ2-5; 16 nucleotides line up with TRBD2. The CDR3 contains 17 residues. From germline, CDR1 is SGHRS and CDR2 YFSETQ. Trimming at V came to 4 bases and at J to 4 bases, leaving 7 bases not matched to a gene. CDR3 protein: CASSVGTSGRARETQYF. CDR3 DNA: TGCGCCAGCAGCGTCGGGACTAGCGGGAGGGCCAGAGAGACCCAGTACTTC.

This chain joins TRBV11-2 and TRBJ2-1, with 10 bases identical to TRBD1. The ends lost 2 bases at V and 15 bases at J; junction bases unmatched: 13. Germline loops: CDR1 SGHAT, CDR2 FQNNGV. The CDR3 loop spans 15 amino acids. CDR3 nucleotides: TGTGCCAGCAGCTTAACTCCGGGACAGGGGATCATTTCGTTCTTC. This sequence encodes CASSLTPGQGIISFF.

There are many counts of this clonotype. The rearrangement joins TRBV12-3 or TRBV12-4 to TRBJ2-5; a possible D gene is TRBD2 (5 bases). The V gene lost 10 bases and the J gene lost 3 bases, with 21 bases spanning the gap. The CDR3 has 15 amino acids. CDR3 protein: CATLPPAGAEETQYF. The DNA for the CDR3 is TGTGCCACCCTACCCCCGGCGGGTGCGGAAGAGACCCAGTACTTC.

This clonotype was recorded at least ten times. The CDR3 DNA reads as TGTGCCAGCAGTTCGCCGGGACTAGTAGGTAATGAGCAGTTCTTC. It is translated as CASSSPGLVGNEQFF. The chain uses TRBV28 and TRBJ2-1, with 8 bases matching TRBD2. Trimming at V came to 4 bases and at J to 7 bases, leaving 9 bases not matched to a gene. This CDR3 contains 15 residues. Germline CDR1 and CDR2: MDHEN and SYDVKM.

This clonotype has at least ten counts. This chain connects TRBV5-1 to TRBJ1-1, with D unresolved. Per the germline V gene, CDR1 is SGHRS and CDR2 is YFSETQ. Trimming pared 0 bases from V and 1 base from J, leaving 7 bases between. This CDR3 comprises 14 residues. The CDR3 DNA sequence: TGCGCCAGCAGCTTGGGAGACGGGAACACTGAAGCTTTCTTT. Amino acids: CASSLGDGNTEAFF.

The chain employs TRBV10-2 and TRBJ2-3; 7 bases are shared with TRBD2. The CDR3 runs 16 residues. Germline CDR1 WSHSY, CDR2 SAAADI. After removal of 4 bases from V and 6 bases from J, the junction contained 13 bases not matched to a gene. This chain's CDR3 is CASSGTGTTTGDTQYF. DNA for the CDR3: TGCGCCAGCAGTGGTACCGGGACTACCACTGGGGATACGCAGTATTTT.

The chain recombines TRBV5-6 with TRBJ1-5; D is ambiguous. Looked up from germline, CDR1 is SGHDT and CDR2 is YYEEEE. V lost 4 bases and J lost 5, with 19 bases in between. The CDR3 runs to 16 residues. For the CDR3, the DNA is TGTGCCAGCAGCCTTCGACCGCGTAACCGTGATCAGCCCCAGCATTTT. Protein product: CASSLRPRNRDQPQHF.

This clonotype was recorded a few times. The chain combines TRBV20-1 with TRBJ2-7, with 10 bases matching TRBD2. Looked up from germline, CDR1 is DFQATT and CDR2 is SNEGSKA (reference sequence). The V and J ends lost 5 bases and 0 bases, in that order; junction bases with no gene match: 7. The CDR3 spans 15 residues. DNA for the CDR3: TGCAGTGCTCCACTAGCGGGAAAAGGCTCCTACGAGCAGTACTTC. Protein: CSAPLAGKGSYEQYF.

This sequence joins TRBV28 and TRBJ1-1, with 7 bases matching TRBD1. This CDR3 contains 14 residues. With 6 bases clipped from V and 1 base from J, the junction kept 5 bases outside the gene matches. The V gene's germline CDR1 is MDHEN and CDR2 SYDVKM. The CDR3 here is CASSMGQKNTEAFF. In nucleotides, the CDR3 is TGTGCCAGCAGCATGGGACAGAAGAACACTGAAGCTTTCTTT. The full variable domain, with the rest looked up from reference TRBV28 and TRBJ1-1, is DVKVTQSSRYLVKRTGEKVFLECVQDMDHENMFWYRQDPGLGLRLIYFSYDVKMKEKGDIPEGYSVSREKKERFSLILESASTNQTSMYLCASSMGQKNTEAFFGQGTRLTVV.

The table lists this clonotype with many counts. The rearrangement joins TRBV20-1 to TRBJ2-3, with 10 bases identical to TRBD2. Germline assignment: CDR1 DFQATT and CDR2 SNEGSKA (reference sequence). V lost 0 bases and J lost 5; bases outside the gene matches: 8. CDR3 size: 16 residues. The CDR3 bases are TGCAGTGCTAGAGATAGGGCTAGCGGGAGATTAGATACGCAGTATTTT. This gives the protein CSARDRASGRLDTQYF.

This clonotype occurred a few times. The V gene is TRBV19, the J gene TRBJ2-5; 9 bases line up with TRBD1. Germline CDR1 and CDR2: LNHDA and SQIVND (reference sequence). After removal of 4 bases from V and 4 bases from J, the junction contained 1 base not matched to a gene. The CDR3 has 13 residues. CDR3 DNA sequence: TGTGCCAGTAGTAACAGGGGGCGAGAGACCCAGTACTTC. Translation: CASSNRGRETQYF.

The gene calls are TRBV20-1 and TRBJ2-3, with TRBD2 identical over 11 bases. Germline CDR1 is DFQATT and CDR2 is SNEGSKA (reference sequence). The junction had 9 bases not matched to a gene; V was cut back by 0 bases and J by 1 base. The CDR3 loop spans 18 amino acids. The CDR3 DNA reads as TGCAGTGCTAGAGACGTAGCGGGAGGGCCTAGAGGCACAGATACGCAGTATTTT. Its protein is CSARDVAGGPRGTDTQYF.

This clonotype was recorded at least ten times. This sequence joins TRBV30 and TRBJ2-5; no definite D call. Germline lookup yields CDR1 GTSNPN and CDR2 SVGIG (reference sequence). This CDR3 is 13 amino acids long. Trimming removed 0 bases from V and 2 bases from J, with 7 bases in between. The CDR3 reads CAWSVLLQETQYF. Written as DNA, the CDR3 is TGTGCCTGGAGTGTACTCCTGCAAGAGACCCAGTACTTC.

J is TRBJ1-5 and V is TRBV28; tentatively, D is TRBD1 (6 bases). V lost 7 bases to trimming and J lost 5 bases, with 18 bases between them. CDR1 is MDHEN and CDR2 is SYDVKM in the germline V gene. This CDR3 region has 15 residues. CDR3 loop: CASTNQGQLHQPQHF. Written as DNA, the CDR3 is TGTGCCAGCACTAATCAGGGGCAGCTTCATCAGCCCCAGCATTTT.

In its sample, this clonotype was seen many times. The chain carries TRBV28 and TRBJ2-1, with 11 bases that match TRBD2. This CDR3 spans 15 amino acids. The V gene end was trimmed by 7 bases and the J gene end by 9 bases; junction bases not matched to a gene: 11. Germline CDR1 is MDHEN and CDR2 is SYDVKM. DNA for the CDR3: TGTGCCAGCACATGGGGTAGCGGGAGGGCAAGTGAGCAGTTCTTC. Protein sequence: CASTWGSGRASEQFF.

This clonotype was seen ten or more times. The chain is built from TRBV12-3 or TRBV12-4 and TRBJ2-1; D is ambiguous. V was trimmed by 2 bases and J by 7 bases, leaving 12 bases between them. This CDR3 comprises 14 residues. The CDR3 DNA reads as TGTGCCAGCAGTTTAACGACCATCGGGAATGAGCAGTTCTTC. Amino acid sequence: CASSLTTIGNEQFF.

This clonotype was detected a few times. This chain joins TRBV29-1 and TRBJ1-2; the D is unclear. The V and J ends lost 6 bases and 1 base respectively, with 12 bases between them. Germline V gene lookup returns CDR1 SQVTM and CDR2 ANQGSEA. This CDR3 is 13 amino acids long. The CDR3 reads CSVGRTSNYGYTF. The CDR3 nucleotides are TGCAGCGTGGGAAGGACGAGTAACTATGGCTACACCTTC.

This clonotype was picked up a small number of times. The chain has TRBV11-2 and TRBJ1-2; D is uncertain. Germline values: CDR1 SGHAT, CDR2 FQNNGV. The ends were cut back, 5 bases at V and 0 bases at J, with 13 bases in the middle. This CDR3 is built from 15 residues. The CDR3 here is CASSPIWVSNYGYTF. CDR3 DNA: TGTGCCAGCAGCCCTATCTGGGTTTCTAACTATGGCTACACCTTC. Complete variable domain (other parts from reference TRBV11-2 and TRBJ1-2): EAGVAQSPRYKIIEKRQSVAFWCNPISGHATLYWYQQILGQGPKLLIQFQNNGVVDDSQLPKDRFSAERLKGVDSTLKIQPAKLEDSAVYLCASSPIWVSNYGYTFGSGTRLTVV.

There are many counts of this clonotype. The chain carries TRBV7-2 and TRBJ2-1; 8 nucleotides line up with TRBD1. Unmatched junction bases numbered 9, after V lost 6 bases and J lost 2 bases. CDR3 size: 16 residues. Germline V gives CDR1 SGHTA, CDR2 FQGNSA. The CDR3 nucleotides read TGTGCCAGCAGGAAATCCACAGGGGGGACCTACAATGAGCAGTTCTTC. It yields the protein CASRKSTGGTYNEQFF.